This TCR beta chain was sequenced in a study of beta chain features in type 1 diabetes. Reverse transcription of all isolated RNA meant that expressed TCRB transcripts were sequenced. Clones were sequenced by immunoSEQ multiplex PCR, and TCRdb holds only the in-frame ones, with some missing. This sample carries fewer than 900,000 clones, about a sixth of them seen once, and the ten largest clones take 0.02% to 0.025%. The collection from each donor was one heparinised blood draw averaging about 116 mL. The sample taken for sequencing was naive CD4+ T cells from blood. This sequence was found in a woman aged 18 to 35 in good health.

The CDR3 region is CASSLDLDFNYGYTF. The CDR3 region has the DNA TGTGCCAGCAGCTTAGATCTGGATTTTAACTATGGCTACACCTTC. The chain couples TRBV7-9 to TRBJ1-2; no clear D. V was pared by 1 base and J by 1 base, with 10 bases between. In germline, CDR1 is SEHNR, CDR2 FQNEAQ (reference sequence). The CDR3 is made up of 15 amino acids.